This T cell receptor beta chain was sequenced for a study of CD8+CD57+ T cells in acquired aplastic anemia. Study details: Across the sorted CD4+ and CD8+ cells, DNA amounts averaged about 3 ug. There were some 11 million reads, on average, for CD4+ cells from healthy donors. The study, taken as a whole, reports: The study found no significant CD8+ Simpson's diversity difference between patients and controls.

A word on this clonotype: No antigen is known for it.

CDR3 and TCR beta VDJ profiling relied on a genomic DNA template. TCRdb re-called the reads with MiXCR, one entry per CDR3 protein. Among approximately 98,000 distinct CDR3 sequences listed, around 53% were seen once. Germline V lookup: CDR1 DFQATT, CDR2 SNEGSKA (reference sequence). The CDR3 has 13 residues. V shed 1 base and J shed 6 bases, with 12 bases lying between them. The chain uses TRBV20-1 and TRBJ1-1; possibly TRBD1 for D (5 bases). The clonotype was recovered from a human donor in good health, serving as a control. The sample taken for sequencing was sorted CD4+, CD8+, or CD8+CD57+ T cells (not recorded which) from PBMCs. CDR3 loop: CSARAQGDPEAFF. The CDR3 region has the DNA TGCAGTGCTAGAGCTCAGGGAGACCCTGAAGCTTTCTTT.